This T cell receptor (beta chain) was retrieved from a study of patients and donors after allogeneic stem cell transplantation. Trimming removed 0 bases at V and 6 bases at J, with 12 bases between. The CDR3 is 14 residues long. CDR1 MNHEY and CDR2 SVGAGI come from the germline V gene. TCRdb re-called the RT-PCR reads through MiXCR, storing one row per CDR3 protein. In the table there are some 87,000 distinct CDR3 sequences, roughly 43% of which are singletons. Material: blood, either unsorted or a sorted T cell fraction (not recorded which). The sequence was obtained from a human donor who was either an allogeneic HSCT recipient or a stem cell or donor lymphocyte infusion donor (not recorded which). It is not recorded whose cells these are; they may come from a transplant donor. The V and J genes are TRBV6-5 and TRBJ2-7, with D possibly being TRBD2 (6 bases). The DNA of the CDR3 is TGTGCCAGCAGTTACTCGTCAGGGCGGGGCGAGCAGTACTTC. Residues: CASSYSSGRGEQYF.